What follows are 17 T cell receptor beta chains derived from one specimen sequenced in a study of blood T cell repertoires in COVID-19. The assay was immunoSEQ multiplex PCR, and TCRdb's table has in-frame clones only and misses some. The sample yields 120,000 or so clones, about 83% seen once. Input material: peripheral blood. All receptors derive from a man aged 80 or over with active or convalescent COVID-19.

The gene calls are TRBV27 and TRBJ1-6; 10 bases agree with TRBD1. V lost 6 bases to trimming and J lost 10 bases; unmatched junction nucleotides: 12. This CDR3 region has 16 residues. Germline CDR1 is MNHEY and CDR2 is SMNVEV (reference sequence). The CDR3 loop reads CASSLQTGGLRSPLHF. The CDR3 DNA follows: TGTGCCAGCAGCCTTCAGACAGGGGGCCTTAGATCACCCCTCCACTTT.

This clone appeared a single time. The chain combines TRBV28 with TRBJ2-5; 14 positions match TRBD2. CDR3 size: 17 residues. Germline CDR1 reads MDHEN; CDR2 reads SYDVKM. The V segment lost 5 bases and the J segment 5 bases; nucleotides outside the gene matches: 10. The CDR3 region is CASSLMGTSGGGETQYF. CDR3 nucleotides: TGTGCCAGCAGTCTAATGGGGACTAGCGGGGGAGGTGAGACCCAGTACTTC.

This chain links TRBV19 with TRBJ2-1; TRBD2 is a possible D gene (5 bases). V was pared by 5 bases and J by 12 bases, with 14 bases between. Germline V CDR1 and CDR2: LNHDA, SQIVND (reference sequence). The CDR3 is made up of 12 amino acids. CDR3 region: CASSLGNRGQFF. CDR3 DNA: TGTGCCAGTAGTTTGGGAAACCGGGGGCAGTTCTTC.

The CDR3 DNA sequence: TGTGCCAGCAGTTACGAGCGGAGCTCCTACGAGCAGTACTTC. Translating it yields CASSYERSSYEQYF. This chain uses TRBV6-5 with TRBJ2-7, with D perhaps matching TRBD2 (5 bases). The CDR3 consists of 14 residues. Germline lookup yields CDR1 MNHEY and CDR2 SVGAGI. V dropped 2 bases and J dropped 0 bases, with 8 bases sitting between them.

This rearrangement joins TRBV27 to TRBJ1-5; weak D call: TRBD1 (5 bases). The CDR3 has 13 residues. Trimming took off 3 bases at V and 2 bases at J, with 5 bases between the two ends. The germline V gene encodes CDR1 MNHEY and CDR2 SMNVEV (reference sequence). The CDR3: CASSFRGNQPQHF. In nucleotides, the CDR3 is TGTGCCAGCAGTTTCAGGGGCAATCAGCCCCAGCATTTT.

The chain is built from TRBV4-3 and TRBJ2-5; possibly TRBD2 for D (6 bases). Trimming took 3 bases from V and 1 from J, leaving 15 bases between them. CDR1 and CDR2 from the germline V gene are LGHNA and YSLEER. This CDR3 spans 16 amino acids. CDR3: CASSQALGTGQETQYF. CDR3 bases: TGCGCCAGCAGCCAGGCACTCGGGACTGGCCAAGAGACCCAGTACTTC.

This chain joins TRBV11-2 and TRBJ2-3; 12 nucleotides align to TRBD2. Germline V gene sequence: CDR1 SGHAT, CDR2 FQNNGV. Germline trimming cut 2 bases from V and 9 bases from J; bases unmatched to any gene: 9. This CDR3 contains 16 residues. For the CDR3, the DNA is TGTGCCAGCAGCTTAAACCTAGCGGGGGGGCTAGGAACGCAGTATTTT. Protein: CASSLNLAGGLGTQYF.

The V and J genes are TRBV6-5 and TRBJ1-5; 8 bases line up with TRBD1. Germline CDR1 and CDR2: MNHEY and SVGAGI. The CDR3 spans 15 residues. With 7 bases clipped from V and 2 bases from J, the junction kept 7 bases outside the gene matches. The CDR3 loop reads CASMRTGLGNQPQHF. CDR3 in DNA: TGTGCCAGCATGAGGACAGGGTTAGGCAATCAGCCCCAGCATTTT.

This clone was found a few times. The chain combines TRBV2 with TRBJ1-2; TRBD1 agrees at 10 bases. This CDR3 contains 13 residues. The germline gives CDR1 SNHLY, CDR2 FYNNEI. With V trimmed by 6 bases and J by 8 bases, 6 bases remained unmatched. The CDR3: CASSAGTGAGYTF. CDR3 sequence (DNA): TGTGCCAGCAGCGCTGGGACAGGGGCCGGCTACACCTTC.

This clone was recorded only once. The genes are TRBV19 and TRBJ1-4, with D unclear. The CDR3 runs to 15 residues. Trimming took 6 bases from V and 6 from J, leaving 17 bases between them. CDR1 and CDR2 from the germline V gene are LNHDA and SQIVND (reference sequence). The CDR3 sequence is CASSLGRGKYEKLFF. In DNA form, the CDR3 reads TGTGCCAGTAGCCTTGGGCGGGGTAAGTATGAAAAACTGTTTTTT.

This chain joins TRBV14 and TRBJ1-1; 7 positions match TRBD1. Germline lookup yields CDR1 SGHDN and CDR2 FVKESK. The CDR3 consists of 16 residues. Unmatched junction bases numbered 15, after V lost 4 bases and J lost 7 bases. The CDR3 sequence is CASSPIGINRGREAFF. The CDR3 DNA reads as TGTGCCAGCAGCCCCATTGGAATTAACAGGGGACGTGAAGCTTTCTTT.

This clone appeared once. The chain has TRBV6-5 and TRBJ2-3, with 7 bases fitting TRBD1. The trim removed 7 bases at V and 4 bases at J, leaving 8 bases unmatched. Germline assignment: CDR1 MNHEY and CDR2 SVGAGI. This CDR3 contains 14 residues. The CDR3 here is CASNQRGQADTQYF. In nucleotides, the CDR3 is TGTGCCAGCAACCAGAGGGGGCAGGCAGATACGCAGTATTTT.

The V call is TRBV3-1 (or the pseudogene TRBV3-2), the J call TRBJ1-4, with D perhaps matching TRBD1 (5 bases). V lost 5 bases to trimming and J lost 7 bases, with 8 bases between them. This CDR3 spans 12 amino acids. From germline, CDR1 is LGHDT and CDR2 YNNKEL (reference sequence). The DNA of the CDR3 is TGTGCCAGCAGCAATAGGGGTGAAAAACTGTTTTTT. This codes for CASSNRGEKLFF.

The rearrangement links TRBV5-1 to TRBJ1-1; no definite D call. The germline V gene encodes CDR1 SGHRS and CDR2 YFSETQ. Trimming cost V 0 bases and J 0 bases, with 6 bases left between them. CDR3 length: 14 amino acids. In DNA form, the CDR3 reads TGCGCCAGCAGCTTGGGAGGGATGAACACTGAAGCTTTCTTT. Translation gives CASSLGGMNTEAFF.

This clone was observed a handful of times. V and J are TRBV9 and TRBJ1-3; possible D gene TRBD1, 6 bases. With 3 bases removed from V and 3 bases from J, the gap between germline ends came to 13 bases. The CDR3 runs to 15 residues. Germline V gene data show CDR1 as SGDLS and CDR2 as YYNGEE. The CDR3, as DNA: TGTGCCAGCAGCGACAGGGTTTCGGGTGGAAACACCATATATTTT. Residues: CASSDRVSGGNTIYF.

The chain carries TRBV19 and TRBJ1-1, with D perhaps matching TRBD1 (5 bases). V shed 2 bases and J shed 5 bases, with 12 bases lying between them. CDR3 length equals 14 residues. CDR1 LNHDA and CDR2 SQIVND come from the germline V gene (reference sequence). The CDR3 protein is CASSITGGRTEAFF. The CDR3 DNA follows: TGTGCCAGTAGTATAACGGGGGGGAGGACTGAAGCTTTCTTT.

The rearrangement joins TRBV6-2 or TRBV6-3 to TRBJ1-2; D might be TRBD1 (6 bases). CDR1 MNHEY and CDR2 SVGEGT come from the germline V gene. The CDR3 has 14 amino acids. The V end was cut by 6 bases, the J end by 3 bases, with 14 bases between. CDR3 loop: CASSPGGRDYGYTF. The CDR3 DNA reads as TGTGCCAGCAGCCCCGGGGGGCGAGACTATGGCTACACCTTC.